The clone carrying this TCR beta chain was seen only a few times. Distinct nucleotide sequences in the sample also encode this CDR3. This sample was included in a study of Ad26.COV2.S vaccination and SARS-CoV-2 variants. V gave up 3 bases and J gave up 3 bases, with 6 bases separating them. CDR3 size: 11 residues. Germline V lookup: CDR1 DFQATT, CDR2 SNEGSKA (reference sequence). The data were produced by immunoSEQ multiplex PCR, yet TCRdb's version contains in-frame clones alone and is incomplete. Of 350,000 to 450,000 clones in the sample, 83% were seen once. Described treatment: over 15 received Ad26.COV2.S at low or high dose, single or two shots; five or six received placebo; per-sample allocation not given. Following the first vaccine or placebo injection, samples were taken on day 63. Adults aged 18-55 years in Boston included the donor. Expression of Wuhan-strain SARS-CoV-2 spike came from the Ad26 vector that formed the vaccine.

The material sequenced was peripheral blood, taken in a trial of Ad26.COV2.S vaccine versus placebo. The rearrangement links TRBV20-1 to TRBJ2-7; D possibly corresponds to TRBD2 (6 bases). The receptor comes from a person between 18 and 65 years old who received the Ad26.COV2.S COVID-19 vaccine or a placebo. In nucleotides, the CDR3 is TGCAGTGCTAGGGGGGGCTACGAGCAGTACTTC. Translating gives CSARGGYEQYF.